The 30 T cell receptor beta chains below were found in one sample sequenced in a study of shared clonotypes between healthy human individuals. Sequencing used immunoSEQ multiplex PCR; TCRdb keeps in-frame clones, though not all of them. The table has about 2.4 million clones, roughly nine tenths seen once. The sample comprised naive CD4+ T cells sorted from blood. The subset was: CD45RA+ positively selected. The receptor source for this set is a man between 18 and 29 years old in good health.

The V call is TRBV27, the J call TRBJ2-5, with 11 bases lining up with TRBD2. The CDR3 contains 16 residues. The trim removed 5 bases at V and 2 bases at J, leaving 7 bases unmatched. Per germline, CDR1 MNHEY and CDR2 SMNVEV (reference sequence). CDR3 nucleotide sequence: TGTGCCAGCAGTATCACCGGGACTAGCGGACAAGAGACCCAGTACTTC. Protein sequence: CASSITGTSGQETQYF.

In this sample, this clone turned up once. The chain has TRBV23-1 and TRBJ2-7; D not resolved. TRBV23-1 is designated an ORF whose function remains uncertain. The CDR3 totals 17 residues. V was cut by 2 bases and J by 5 bases, with 22 bases left in between. CDR3 in DNA: TGCGCCAGCAGTCAAGGTGGTCGGAGTAGCTCTTGGGACGAGCAGTACTTC. The encoded protein is CASSQGGRSSSWDEQYF.

The genes are TRBV28 and TRBJ2-5; tentatively, D is TRBD1 (5 bases). Matching the DNA end better, TRBJ2-7 makes the J call doubtful. This CDR3 spans 15 amino acids. In germline, CDR1 is MDHEN, CDR2 SYDVKM. The CDR3 spells CASTPFAGLRYEQYF. CDR3 bases: TGTGCCAGCACCCCATTCGCAGGGCTCCGGTACGAGCAGTACTTC.

The rearrangement uses TRBV30 and TRBJ2-4; the D call may be TRBD1 or TRBD2 (5 bases each). This CDR3 has 15 residues. The germline gives CDR1 GTSNPN, CDR2 SVGIG (reference sequence). Between the trimmed V and J ends, which lost 1 base and 1 base, there was a span of 11 bases. CDR3 amino acids: CAWSAFGDAKNIQYF. DNA of the CDR3: TGTGCCTGGAGTGCCTTTGGGGACGCCAAAAACATTCAGTACTTC.

Details on this clone: Other DNA sequences in the same sample also yield this CDR3. The chain carries TRBV6-5 and TRBJ1-2, with D hard to call. From germline, CDR1 is MNHEY and CDR2 SVGAGI. CDR3 length: 13 residues. V dropped 2 bases and J dropped 5 bases, with 9 bases sitting between them. CDR3 amino acids: CASSYRVGYGYTF. For the CDR3, the DNA is TGTGCCAGCAGTTACAGGGTCGGATATGGCTACACCTTC.

The chain is built from TRBV19 and TRBJ2-1; D call uncertain. Deletions cut 6 bases from V and 4 bases from J, with 10 bases between. Germline V CDR1 and CDR2: LNHDA, SQIVND (reference sequence). The CDR3 is 13 residues long. The CDR3 sequence: CASSPTLYNEQFF. The CDR3 DNA reads TGTGCCAGTAGCCCGACGCTGTACAATGAGCAGTTCTTC.

This clone showed up just a few times. The V call is TRBV2, the J call TRBJ1-6, with a possible D match to TRBD1 (6 bases). V was clipped by 6 bases and J by 8 bases, with 14 bases between them. CDR3 size: 14 residues. Germline lookup yields CDR1 SNHLY and CDR2 FYNNEI. The CDR3 coding sequence is TGTGCCAGCAGGCCACGGGACACTTATTCACCCCTCCACTTT. This translates into CASRPRDTYSPLHF.

The chain carries TRBV9 and TRBJ2-1, with D possibly being TRBD2 (6 bases). The V gene's germline CDR1 is SGDLS and CDR2 YYNGEE. This CDR3 is built from 14 residues. V shed 5 bases and J shed 3 bases, with 12 bases lying between them. CDR3 protein: CASSLAAYYNEQFF. The DNA of the CDR3 is TGTGCCAGCAGTTTAGCGGCTTACTACAATGAGCAGTTCTTC.

The rearrangement joins TRBV29-1 to TRBJ2-7; possible D gene TRBD2, 6 bases. This CDR3 spans 14 amino acids. The ends were cut back, 0 bases at V and 2 bases at J, with 11 bases in the middle. Germline loops: CDR1 SQVTM, CDR2 ANQGSEA. The CDR3, as DNA: TGCAGCGTTGAAGAGCGGGGTAGAACCTACGAGCAGTACTTC. Translation: CSVEERGRTYEQYF.

The CDR3 loop is CASSFYGTSPKNIQYF. In DNA, the CDR3 is TGTGCCAGCAGTTTCTACGGGACTAGCCCCAAAAACATTCAGTACTTC. V is TRBV27 and J is TRBJ2-4, with 9 bases aligning to TRBD2. This CDR3 is built from 16 residues. V was pared by 3 bases and J by 2 bases, with 5 bases of the junction left unmatched. Germline CDR1 is MNHEY and CDR2 is SMNVEV (reference sequence).

In regard to this clone: With a much larger clone just one base away, this may be a read error. The sample carries other DNA sequences with the same CDR3. CDR3 residues: CASSFSGNTEAFF. CDR3 in DNA: TGCGCCAGCAGCTTTTCCGGGAACACTGAAGCTTTCTTT. The V call is TRBV5-1, the J call TRBJ1-1; D not resolved. V was shortened by 2 bases and J by 1 base, with 6 bases between the two germline ends. The germline V gene has CDR1 SGHRS and CDR2 YFSETQ. The CDR3 runs to 13 residues.

Concerning this clone itself: Other DNA variants within this sample encode the same CDR3. The chain links TRBV5-4 to TRBJ2-7, with D unresolved. The CDR3 sequence is 13 residues long. V was cut by 4 bases and J by 5 bases, with 13 bases left in between. Looked up from germline, CDR1 is SGHNT and CDR2 is YYREEE (reference sequence). The CDR3 protein is CASSLVGGNEQYF. CDR3 in DNA: TGTGCCAGCAGCCTGGTGGGTGGGAACGAGCAGTACTTC. The complete variable domain, with remaining parts taken from reference TRBV5-4 and TRBJ2-7, reads ETGVTQSPTHLIKTRGQQVTLRCSSQSGHNTVSWYQQALGQGPQFIFQYYREEENGRGNFPPRFSGLQFPNYSSELNVNALELDDSALYLCASSLVGGNEQYFGPGTRLTVT.

The CDR3 loop is CASRLSLQGARGYTF. The CDR3 DNA reads as TGTGCCAGCAGGCTTTCTTTACAGGGGGCGAGGGGCTACACCTTC. The chain uses TRBV21-1 and TRBJ1-2; the DNA was not used to check the table's D call, TRBD1. TRBV21-1 is a pseudogene. The CDR3 covers 15 residues.

This sequence joins TRBV6-6 and TRBJ2-3; D is unclear. CDR1 MNHNY and CDR2 SVGAGI come from the germline V gene (reference sequence). The V gene lost 6 bases and the J gene lost 2 bases, with 9 bases spanning the gap. CDR3 length: 13 residues. CDR3 coding DNA: TGTGCCAGCAGCCCCAGCCACACAGATACGCAGTATTTT. Amino acids: CASSPSHTDTQYF.

This clone has just one count. Other DNA variants within this sample encode the same CDR3. The rearrangement uses TRBV11-3 and TRBJ2-7; 10 bases map to TRBD1. CDR1 SGHNT and CDR2 YENEEA come from the germline V gene. CDR3 length equals 14 residues. Germline trimming cut 4 bases from V and 3 bases from J; bases unmatched to any gene: 3. The CDR3 here is CASSSDRGSYEQYF. In DNA form, the CDR3 reads TGTGCCAGCAGCTCGGACAGGGGGAGCTACGAGCAGTACTTC.

To note about this clone: Other DNA sequences within the sample encode an identical CDR3. The chain employs TRBV5-1 and TRBJ1-1; TRBD1 might be the D (5 bases). The germline V gene encodes CDR1 SGHRS and CDR2 YFSETQ. There are 14 residues in the CDR3. V was trimmed by 0 bases and J by 4 bases, leaving 10 bases between them. This chain's CDR3 is CASSLEGRATEAFF. In DNA, the CDR3 is TGCGCCAGCAGCTTGGAAGGCAGGGCCACTGAAGCTTTCTTT. Drawing the rest from reference TRBV5-1 and TRBJ1-1, the complete variable domain is KAGVTQTPRYLIKTRGQQVTLSCSPISGHRSVSWYQQTPGQGLQFLFEYFSETQRNKGNFPGRFSGRQFSNSRSEMNVSTLELGDSALYLCASSLEGRATEAFFGQGTRLTVV.

This sequence joins TRBV7-9 and TRBJ2-2; 10 bases are shared with TRBD1. This CDR3 has 16 residues. CDR1 is SEHNR and CDR2 is FQNEAQ in the germline V gene (reference sequence). The trim removed 5 bases at V and 4 bases at J, leaving 7 bases unmatched. The CDR3 region has the DNA TGTGCCAGCAGCCCCGGACAGGGGGGCGGCACCGGGGAGCTGTTTTTT. It is translated as CASSPGQGGGTGELFF.

On this clone itself: The identical CDR3 is also encoded by other nucleotide sequences in the sample. This chain connects TRBV4-3 to TRBJ1-4; D gene unclear. There are 12 residues in the CDR3. With 1 base removed from V and 8 bases from J, the gap between germline ends came to 5 bases. Germline V gene data show CDR1 as LGHNA and CDR2 as YSLEER. CDR3 residues: CASSQVGEKLFF. CDR3 bases: TGCGCCAGCAGCCAAGTTGGAGAAAAACTGTTTTTT.

The chain joins TRBV5-5 to TRBJ1-5; D unresolved. V was pared by 4 bases and J by 0 bases, with 11 bases between. The CDR3 contains 15 residues. From germline, CDR1 is SGHKS and CDR2 YYEKEE (reference sequence). CDR3 protein: CASSPGGSSNQPQHF. CDR3 DNA: TGTGCCAGCAGCCCGGGAGGCAGTAGCAATCAGCCCCAGCATTTT.

V is TRBV14 and J is TRBJ1-2, with D unclear. CDR3 length equals 14 residues. The germline V gene encodes CDR1 SGHDN and CDR2 FVKESK. The V end lost 0 bases, the J end lost 4 bases, and 9 bases lay between the germline ends. CDR3 residues: CASSQESEAYGYTF. The CDR3 region has the DNA TGTGCCAGCAGCCAAGAATCAGAAGCCTATGGCTACACCTTC.

Only a few counts were recorded for this clone. This sequence joins TRBV25-1 and TRBJ1-5; possible D gene TRBD1, 6 bases. Looked up from germline, CDR1 is MGHDK and CDR2 is SYGVNS. The ends were cut back, 5 bases at V and 6 bases at J, with 14 bases in the middle. The CDR3 runs 14 residues. The CDR3 DNA is TGTGCCAGCAGTCCTACAGGGAGTGGTCAGCCCCAGCATTTT. This gives the protein CASSPTGSGQPQHF. The full variable domain, with the rest looked up from reference TRBV25-1 and TRBJ1-5, is EADIYQTPRYLVIGTGKKITLECSQTMGHDKMYWYQQDPGMELHLIHYSYGVNSTEKGDLSSESTVSRIRTEHFPLTLESARPSHTSQYLCASSPTGSGQPQHFGDGTRLSIL.

As to this clone: The same CDR3 arises from other DNA sequences in this sample as well. This sequence joins TRBV6-1 and TRBJ1-1; D might be TRBD1 (6 bases). Trimming cost V 3 bases and J 2 bases, with 7 bases left between them. The CDR3 length is 13 residues. From germline, CDR1 is MNHNS and CDR2 SASEGT. This CDR3 reads CASSEDRNTEAFF. The CDR3 DNA reads TGTGCCAGCAGTGAGGACAGAAACACTGAAGCTTTCTTT.

This clone appeared once. V gene TRBV9 combines with J gene TRBJ2-5; 11 bases are shared with TRBD2. This CDR3 region has 17 residues. The V gene end was trimmed by 4 bases and the J gene end by 2 bases; junction bases not matched to a gene: 10. CDR1 is SGDLS, CDR2 YYNGEE, per germline. The CDR3, as DNA: TGTGCCAGCAGCTACCTCCCGGGACTAGCGGATCAAGAGACCCAGTACTTC. Its protein is CASSYLPGLADQETQYF.

This clone was recorded only once. The CDR3 nucleotides read TGTGCCAGTAGTGCTTACGGGACAGTGTACAATGAGCAGTTCTTC. This encodes CASSAYGTVYNEQFF. V usage is TRBV19 and J usage is TRBJ2-1; 7 positions agree with TRBD1. Germline trimming cut 5 bases from V and 4 bases from J; bases unmatched to any gene: 8. CDR1 LNHDA and CDR2 SQIVND come from the germline V gene (reference sequence). The CDR3 runs 15 residues.

The rearrangement uses TRBV19 and TRBJ1-6; 8 positions match TRBD1. The trim removed 7 bases at V and 8 bases at J, leaving 13 bases unmatched. This CDR3 is built from 16 residues. CDR1 LNHDA and CDR2 SQIVND come from the germline V gene (reference sequence). The CDR3 reads CASTHLADRADSPLHF. CDR3 nucleotides: TGTGCCAGTACACATCTCGCGGACAGGGCTGATTCACCCCTCCACTTT.

This sequence joins TRBV25-1 and TRBJ2-3, with unresolved D. This CDR3 has 13 residues. The germline V and J ends were trimmed by 5 bases and 0 bases, with 6 bases remaining between them. Per the germline V gene, CDR1 is MGHDK and CDR2 is SYGVNS. DNA for the CDR3: TGTGCCAGCAGTCGCGGCAGCACAGATACGCAGTATTTT. It translates to CASSRGSTDTQYF.

The V and J genes are TRBV30 and TRBJ2-5; TRBD2 matches at 9 bases. Near its end, the DNA agrees better with TRBJ2-7, so the J call may be wrong. Germline V CDR1 and CDR2: GTSNPN, SVGIG (reference sequence). The CDR3 extends over 12 amino acids. The CDR3 DNA reads as TGTGCCTGGAAAAGCGGGGGGTACGAGCAGTACTTC. Residues: CAWKSGGYEQYF.

A word on this clone: This same CDR3 is encoded by further DNA sequences in the sample. The rearrangement joins TRBV7-2 to TRBJ2-7; D is uncertain. V lost 1 base and J lost 3, with 7 bases in between. Germline V gene sequence: CDR1 SGHTA, CDR2 FQGNSA. The CDR3 consists of 13 residues. CDR3 coding DNA: TGTGCCAGCAGCTTAGGGCTCAGCTACGAGCAGTACTTC. It is translated as CASSLGLSYEQYF.

This clone came up once. A junction end diverges from the germline sequence, so it may reflect a read error. The rearrangement uses TRBV6-1 and TRBJ2-3; maybe TRBD2 (5 bases). The CDR3 runs to 12 residues. Germline V gives CDR1 MNHNS, CDR2 SASEGT. The CDR3 loop reads CATSPREYTQYF. CDR3 bases: TGTGCCACCAGTCCCCGGGAATATACGCAGTATTTT.

J is TRBJ2-7 and V is TRBV18; tentative D call: TRBD2 (5 bases). This CDR3 is 14 amino acids long. CDR1 is KGHSH and CDR2 is LQKENI in the germline V gene. Trimming took off 5 bases at V and 5 bases at J, with 16 bases between the two ends. CDR3 DNA sequence: TGTGCCAGCTCAGGCCAACGGGGTTTCGACGAGCAGTACTTC. Residues: CASSGQRGFDEQYF. Full variable domain (remainder filled in from reference TRBV18 and TRBJ2-7): NAGVMQNPRHLVRRRGQEARLRCSPMKGHSHVYWYRQLPEEGLKFMVYLQKENIIDESGMPKERFSAEFPKEGPSILRIQQVVRGDSAAYFCASSGQRGFDEQYFGPGTRLTVT.